The entry that follows covers one T cell receptor (beta chain) sequence. The method was immunoSEQ multiplex PCR; TCRdb's version includes in-frame clones alone and lacks a portion of them. Here the sample spans some 150,000 clones, roughly 81% being singletons. Germline V gene sequence: CDR1 SGHVS, CDR2 FQNEAQ. The CDR3 is 15 residues long. V gave up 7 bases and J gave up 4 bases, with 14 bases separating them. This sample stems from a study of blood T cell repertoires in COVID-19. Study overall: PBMCs, B-cell-depleted T cells, or T cells provided the cDNA or gDNA that made up the material.

This TCR was recovered from a human donor with acute or convalescent COVID-19. The donor label of this sample is uncertain. The rearrangement joins TRBV7-8 to TRBJ2-6; perhaps TRBD2 as D (5 bases). The sample was peripheral blood. The CDR3 nucleotides are TGTGCCAGCATCCAAATCCTAGCAGGGGCCAACGTCCTGACTTTC. Residues: CASIQILAGANVLTF.